This T cell receptor (beta chain) came from a study of cytomegalovirus exposure and HLA in healthy donors. Primers for the PCR totalled 60 Vbeta and 13 Jbeta. The method was immunoSEQ multiplex PCR; TCRdb's version includes in-frame clones alone and lacks a portion of them. The repertoire holds 140,000 to 150,000 clones, with roughly 80% as singletons. Germline CDR1 reads MNHNY; CDR2 reads SVGAGI (reference sequence). The CDR3 has 13 amino acids. The source of this sequence is a female donor in good health and CMV-seronegative. Sequences were obtained from PBMCs. The chain couples TRBV6-6 to TRBJ2-5; no reliable D call. The DNA end favors TRBJ2-7, so the J call may be wrong. The CDR3 here is CASSTQPTYEQYF. The CDR3 DNA follows: TGTGCCAGCAGCACACAGCCAACCTACGAGCAGTACTTC.